Sequencing of this T cell receptor (beta chain) was carried out in a study of cytomegalovirus exposure and HLA in healthy donors (dated by TCRdb to the late 2010s). About the full investigation: In an earlier analysis of some 550 of the donors, 276 Gb of sequence data and 90 million to 120 million unique TCR beta sequences from 150 million to 200 million T cells were reported. In the later analysis, no new phenotypic data were used to find candidate immune exposures; instead, reliance was placed on TCR beta sequences and their occurrence across donors. A later analysis re-examined previously published TCR beta repertoires from just over 650 donors and added high-resolution HLA genotyping to investigate patterns of TCR occurrence. Among about 410 genotyped donors of the cohort, an average of about 220,000 unique TCR beta nucleotide sequences was sequenced per donor, of which approximately 18% were non-productive. Of the 300 to 450 genotyped donors, approximately 82% fell in the genetic ancestry cluster associated with self-reported Caucasian donors. The study combined high-throughput TCR immunosequencing, statistical association of individual TCRs with disease status, and machine learning to predict cytomegalovirus infection status. Donor age, sex, ethnicity and CMV serostatus were collected together with the repertoire data. Class I and class II HLA loci were covered by the typing at four-digit resolution. An earlier analysis of fewer than 700 of the donors applied high-throughput TCR beta sequencing to assess whether each TCR beta V gene segment acted as functional or pseudogenic. Four to six DR-DQ haplotypes were handled as single units for association and clustering, since linkage in the cohort was strong. An early release that covered about 600 HLA-typed donors contained 300 to 350 gigabases of sequencing data and tens of millions of unique TCR sequences. Along with the approximately 700-subject first cohort, a separate validation cohort of around 110 different subjects was used. A later genetic analysis used genome-wide SNP genotypes for about 65% of the roughly 670 donors, treating that subset as a discovery cohort. Using immunosequencing, the study profiled T cell repertoires from 500 to 800 subjects and related those repertoires to cytomegalovirus serostatus. The study aimed to test whether signatures of past pathogen exposure could be identified by cataloging public T cell receptors. All discovery cohort repertoires had been generated on a single sequencing platform. Typing coverage varied by locus: 629-630 donors for A, B, C, DRB1 and DQB1; roughly 500 for DQA1; about 600 for DPA1; under 490 for DPB1. Study-wide findings and limitations: Because counts were too low, roughly 16 rarely observed V segments, including chromosome 9 orphons, were left out of the earlier analysis of 500 to 650 of the donors. Most CMV-associated TCR beta chains appeared to be HLA-restricted in a later analysis, and the HLA associations seemed to be driven largely by CMV exposure. According to a later analysis, TCR association rates differed among HLA loci, with DRB1 alleles showing the most associated TCRs and HLA-C alleles showing the fewest. In a later analysis, some 18,000 TCR beta sequences were associated with specific HLA alleles at a false discovery rate of 0.05. V-gene and J-gene trimming of TCR beta chains was associated with a missense DCLRE1C variant in a later genetic analysis, and the association was replicated in an independent cohort. The authors suggested that the approach could potentially be extended to other disease states and immunological phenotypes. The only immune exposure information available for the cohort was CMV serostatus. In a later analysis, several top co-occurrence clusters were reported to appear linked to parvovirus B19, influenza, CMV and Epstein-Barr virus. This cohort had only TCR beta chains sequenced, and the lack of alpha or paired-chain data limited which features could be detected. In an earlier analysis of 587 of the donors, most TCR beta V segments appeared in productive rearrangements about 87% or about 30% of the time, broadly matching IMGT annotations. While some public TCRs were present in many individuals, most TCR sequences turned up only very rarely across donors. Some IMGT-functional V segments, including TRBV6-2 and TRBV6-3, could not be told apart with the 87-base-pair reads, so those segments were excluded. The classifier was reported to diagnose cytomegalovirus status with high specificity and sensitivity in both the original and validation cohorts. Correlated functional status among segregating V segments might reflect linkage disequilibrium, but an unknown experimental factor could not be ruled out. In a later analysis, HLA-associated TCR beta chains showed more clonal expansion and lower generation probabilities than non-associated chains that were equally common. Sequencing depth was assumed to be roughly uniform across donors in the presence/absence analyses, though that assumption may not hold. A few of the identified cytomegalovirus-associated TCR beta chains were confirmed in vitro to be specific for cytomegalovirus antigens. A further reported finding was that TCR beta sequences accurately predicted the HLA-A and HLA-B alleles for most subjects in the first cohort. A later genetic analysis reported fewer N-insertions in productive TCRs among donors in an Asian-associated ancestry cluster than the approximately 670-donor mean. The study gave a list of 150 to 200 TCR beta chains associated with cytomegalovirus. Strong co-occurrence of HLA alleles, especially DR and DQ, made assigning TCR associations to individual alleles difficult. A cluster of highly shared sequence variants was judged likely to be a technical artifact of the sequencing pipeline. Because HLA typing was unavailable for some donors at each locus, only the typed subset was used in association tests.

Receptors were amplified or captured by the immunoSEQ multiplex PCR assay. A mixture of 60 forward primers for TCR Vbeta segments and 13 reverse primers for TCR Jbeta segments was used in the multiplex PCR. Amplification of the CDR3 region of rearranged TCR beta genes was performed with a multiplex PCR assay on genomic DNA. Amplified TCR beta libraries were sequenced as 87-base-pair reads on the Illumina HiSeq System. Per the source publication's procedure: In a later analysis, some 80 million unique TCR beta chains were counted across the 650 to 750 repertoires, and roughly 10 million of these chains were shared by at least two donors. To remove PCR and sequencing errors, raw reads were error-corrected and collapsed into unique sequences using a nearest-neighbor algorithm that merged closely related sequences. Alignment of CDR3 sequences to IMGT reference sequences was used to assign V, D and J gene segments. For a sequence to be retained, a match of at least six nucleotides was required to both a V gene segment and a J gene segment. Rearrangements were called productive when the CDR3 lacked stop codons and stayed in frame with V and J; all others were non-productive. CDR3 was defined by IMGT convention, running from the second conserved V-encoded cysteine to the conserved J-encoded phenylalanine. The earlier analysis of about 640 of the donors excluded any sequence lacking an unambiguous match to a single V gene segment. An earlier analysis of 587 of the donors called V segments functional above 56.7% productive rearrangements and segregating when the between-donor standard deviation exceeded 5%. A statistical classification framework was built for diagnosing cytomegalovirus status from the catalog of TCR beta chain sequences. In a later analysis, TCR nucleotide sequences were compared against IMGT/GENE-DB human TR gene sequences so that V and J genes could be assigned. Using the TCRdist pipeline, a later analysis assigned CDR3 sequences along with most-parsimonious VDJ recombination scenarios. In a later analysis, each TCR beta chain was defined by its CDR3 amino acid sequence together with its V-gene family, and reads without a unique V-gene family were excluded. To address suspected cross-contamination and a sequencing artifact, a later analysis removed 592 highly shared, low-generation-probability nucleotide sequences. For each public chain, a later analysis derived a clonal expansion index from normalized ranks of inferred template counts within each repertoire. A later analysis computed generation probabilities with a VDJ recombination model fitted to out-of-frame rearrangements, and checked the results against IGoR. In a later analysis, TCR-TCR, TCR-HLA and TCR-CMV co-occurrence was scored with hypergeometric tests, and a repertoire-size bias correction was applied to TCR pairs. In a later analysis, false discovery rates were estimated by permuting HLA or CMV assignments 20 times. In a later analysis, co-occurring TCRs were grouped with DBSCAN, and TCRdist sequence similarity was added when clustering was performed within HLA-allele-positive subsets. Repertoires with fewer than 30,000 or more than 120,000 public chains, plus five repertoires with anomalous nucleotide sharing, were excluded from co-occurrence clustering. TCRdb's version of the immuneACCESS table is confined to in-frame rearrangements and falls short of the full clone set. An unresolved V gene accounts for under half of the shortfall where checked; the remainder is of unknown origin. V and J calls and clone size are given by that table; D and trimming were obtained from the DNA. This sample gives some 150,000 clones in total; 70% to 80% of them show up just once. Clones ranked in the top ten supply 2.1% of the sample.

The cohort comprised under 700 healthy bone marrow donors. At the time of sampling, all cohort members were nominally healthy, though unrecorded immune exposures were likely present. The donor tested CMV seronegative, placing the donor among the 350 to 400 seronegative members of the cohort. A peripheral blood sample was provided by each donor, and peripheral blood mononuclear cells were used for TCR beta sequencing. Genomic DNA was extracted from the blood cell samples with the Qiagen DNeasy Blood Extraction Kit. Measured from the cysteine to the phenylalanine, the CDR3 is 13 residues long. Only the CDR3 region is kept as DNA, spanning 39 bases read in frame from base 1. The CDR1 and CDR2 encoded by the germline V gene are ENHRY and SYGVKD. Germline trimming: 8 bases from V, 5 bases from J; junction bases outside gene matches: 4. Points on this clone: It lacks a known antigen. Base qualities were left out, and no much larger clone turns up one base away.

This receptor was taken from a man aged 30 to 39 in good health and CMV-seronegative. Sequenced material: PBMCs. The rearranged chain carries TRBV10-3 and TRBJ2-2, with 8 middle bases fitting TRBD1. The CDR3 in this case is CAIADRGTGELFF. The DNA sequence is TGTGCCATCGCTGACAGGGGAACCGGGGAGCTGTTTTTT.